The 32 T cell receptor beta chains below were found in one sample sequenced in a study of metastatic and nonmetastatic thyroid tumors. Every patient was untreated before thyroid surgery. With MiXCR, TCRdb reprocessed the PCR reads. The sample includes tens of thousands of clones, approximately 20% of them seen just once. Sequencing was carried out using blood. Receptors were obtained from a female donor with papillary thyroid cancer or a benign thyroid nodule (not recorded which). Some clones in this sample may be carry-over from other donors' samples.

The sample holds many counts of this clone. The CDR3 DNA reads as TGTGCCAGCAGTGAGTCAGGGGGAGGAACAGATACGCAGTATTTT. It encodes CASSESGGGTDTQYF. V usage is TRBV6-4 and J usage is TRBJ2-3; D is possibly TRBD1 (7 bases). This CDR3 region has 15 residues. V lost 3 bases to trimming and J lost 3 bases, with 13 bases between them. Germline V CDR1 and CDR2: MRHNA, SNTAGT.

This clone was seen at least ten times. The CDR3 coding sequence is TGCAATGCCGTAGTGGGGGGACTCTATGGCTACACCTTC. Translation: CNAVVGGLYGYTF. The chain carries TRBV20-1 and TRBJ1-2; D is perhaps TRBD1 (5 bases). CDR3 length: 13 residues. CDR1 DFQATT and CDR2 SNEGSKA come from the germline V gene (reference sequence).

This clone was recorded at least ten times. The chain links TRBV28 to TRBJ2-3; TRBD2 matches 10 bases. The CDR3 is made up of 18 amino acids. V shed 1 base and J 5 bases; nucleotides not matched to a gene: 12. Germline CDR1 reads MDHEN; CDR2 reads SYDVKM. CDR3 bases: TGTGCCAGCAGTTTATCCCCCGCCCTAGCGGGAGTTGAAGATACGCAGTATTTT. Protein product: CASSLSPALAGVEDTQYF. The variable domain in full, with the rest retrieved from reference TRBV28 and TRBJ2-3, is DVKVTQSSRYLVKRTGEKVFLECVQDMDHENMFWYRQDPGLGLRLIYFSYDVKMKEKGDIPEGYSVSREKKERFSLILESASTNQTSMYLCASSLSPALAGVEDTQYFGPGTRLTVL.

This clone showed up many times. Other DNA sequences in this sample translate to the same CDR3. The chain recombines TRBV5-5 with TRBJ1-5, with D hard to call. V was cut by 0 bases and J by 4 bases, with 8 bases left in between. The CDR3 covers 14 residues. Germline lookup yields CDR1 SGHKS and CDR2 YYEKEE (reference sequence). CDR3 bases: TGTGCCAGCAGCTTGGAGCCAGTAAATCAGCCCCAGCATTTT. Translation: CASSLEPVNQPQHF.

In its sample, this clone ranks as medium-sized. V usage is TRBV6-1 and J usage is TRBJ1-3, with D hard to call. Germline CDR1 is MNHNS and CDR2 is SASEGT. This CDR3 spans 11 amino acids. V was shortened by 8 bases and J by 8 bases, with 10 bases between the two germline ends. CDR3 sequence: CASVGGYTIYF. DNA of the CDR3: TGTGCCAGCGTCGGAGGGTACACCATATATTTT.

This clone has at least ten counts. This rearrangement joins TRBV20-1 to TRBJ2-3; 9 bases line up with TRBD1. J lost 1 base, V lost 2 bases, and 4 bases had no gene match. CDR3 length equals 15 residues. Germline V gives CDR1 DFQATT, CDR2 SNEGSKA (reference sequence). CDR3 DNA: TGCAGTGCTAGACAGGACAGGGGCGGCACAGATACGCAGTATTTT. Its protein is CSARQDRGGTDTQYF.

At least ten counts were recorded for this clone. J is TRBJ2-7 and V is TRBV10-3; 9 bases are shared with TRBD1. This CDR3 spans 15 amino acids. Germline lookup yields CDR1 ENHRY and CDR2 SYGVKD. V shed 3 bases, J shed 7 bases, and the junction held 10 bases outside the gene matches. The CDR3 is CAISDPGTGISEQYF. The CDR3 DNA sequence: TGTGCCATCAGTGATCCGGGGACAGGGATATCAGAGCAGTACTTC.

This chain connects TRBV11-3 to TRBJ1-1; D unclear. This CDR3 region has 11 residues. Trimming pared 0 bases from V and 10 bases from J, leaving 6 bases between. The germline gives CDR1 SGHNT, CDR2 YENEEA. DNA of the CDR3: TGTGCCAGCAGCTTAGACTTGGGAGCTTTCTTT. It translates to CASSLDLGAFF.

Many counts were recorded for this clone. V is TRBV9 and J is TRBJ1-5; tentatively, D is TRBD1 (6 bases). Germline V gene data show CDR1 as SGDLS and CDR2 as YYNGEE. The CDR3 extends over 14 amino acids. V was cut by 0 bases and J by 6 bases, with 10 bases left in between. The CDR3 region has the DNA TGTGCCAGCAGCGTAGGGGTAGGGGGTCAGCCCCAGCATTTT. Translated: CASSVGVGGQPQHF.

This clone was observed many times. The rearrangement links TRBV5-1 to TRBJ1-1; D gene ambiguous. Germline V lookup: CDR1 SGHRS, CDR2 YFSETQ. The CDR3 extends over 14 amino acids. V was pared by 0 bases and J by 4 bases, with 10 bases between. The CDR3 region is CASSLDLDGTEAFF. The CDR3, as DNA: TGCGCCAGCAGCTTGGACCTTGATGGCACTGAAGCTTTCTTT.

This clone occurred many times. J is TRBJ1-4 and V is TRBV5-1; weak D call: TRBD1 (5 bases). This CDR3 has 15 amino acids. Germline V CDR1 and CDR2: SGHRS, YFSETQ. V lost 4 bases, J lost 5 bases, and 15 bases lay in between. For the CDR3, the DNA is TGCGCCAGCAGCGGTAGGGGAGGAAAGAATGAAAAACTGTTTTTT. Protein sequence: CASSGRGGKNEKLFF.

This clone was counted ten times or more. The chain links TRBV12-3 or TRBV12-4 to TRBJ2-1; 9 bases are a match to TRBD1. This CDR3 comprises 16 residues. V was clipped by 5 bases and J by 4 bases; unmatched bases: 9. The CDR3 DNA reads TGTGCCAGCAGTGCTAACAGGGGGCCCCTTTACAATGAGCAGTTCTTC. Translating it yields CASSANRGPLYNEQFF.

The table lists this clone with many counts. V usage is TRBV19 and J usage is TRBJ1-6; 8 bases are shared with TRBD1. J was trimmed by 8 bases and V by 6 bases; bases with no gene match: 9. The CDR3 length is 15 residues. Germline V lookup: CDR1 LNHDA, CDR2 SQIVND (reference sequence). The DNA of the CDR3 is TGTGCCAGTAGGAACAGGGGGGCTCTGTATTCACCCCTCCACTTT. Translating it yields CASRNRGALYSPLHF.

This clone came up many times. The chain joins TRBV6-5 to TRBJ1-1, with 7 positions matching TRBD1. Losses at the gene ends were 0 bases for V and 0 bases for J; bases not matched to a gene: 7. Germline CDR1 reads MNHEY; CDR2 reads SVGAGI. The CDR3 loop spans 17 amino acids. CDR3 in DNA: TGTGCCAGCAGTTACTCTTCCACAGGGGTTTTGAACACTGAAGCTTTCTTT. Translation: CASSYSSTGVLNTEAFF.

This clone was observed many times. The chain carries TRBV5-1 and TRBJ1-6; D ambiguous. Germline V gives CDR1 SGHRS, CDR2 YFSETQ. Between the trimmed V and J ends, which lost 0 bases and 7 bases, there was a span of 11 bases. This CDR3 region has 15 residues. CDR3 residues: CASSLAGVSNSPLHF. The CDR3 region has the DNA TGCGCCAGCAGCTTGGCTGGGGTTTCCAATTCACCCCTCCACTTT.

This clone was detected ten times or more. The chain joins TRBV2 to TRBJ1-2; D is uncertain. Looked up from germline, CDR1 is SNHLY and CDR2 is FYNNEI. This CDR3 is built from 14 residues. V lost 6 bases, J lost 2 bases, and 13 bases lay in between. The CDR3 bases are TGTGCCAGCAGGGGATGGACCGAAAACTATGGCTACACCTTC. Protein product: CASRGWTENYGYTF. The whole variable domain, remainder taken from reference TRBV2 and TRBJ1-2, is EPEVTQTPSHQVTQMGQEVILRCVPISNHLYFYWYRQILGQKVEFLVSFYNNEISEKSEIFDDQFSVERPDGSNFTLKIRSTKLEDSAMYFCASRGWTENYGYTFGSGTRLTVV.

This clone was seen at least ten times. The chain links TRBV7-8 to TRBJ2-7; TRBD2 aligns across 12 bases. The V gene end was trimmed by 5 bases and the J gene end by 3 bases; junction bases not matched to a gene: 8. Germline V lookup: CDR1 SGHVS, CDR2 FQNEAQ. The CDR3 spans 16 residues. For the CDR3, the DNA is TGTGCCAGCAGCCCCCGACTAGCGGGGGACTACTACGAGCAGTACTTC. Its protein product is CASSPRLAGDYYEQYF.

This clone was counted ten times or more. V and J are TRBV14 and TRBJ2-5; D gene ambiguous. Trimming left V 5 bases short and J 5 bases short, with 9 bases between. Germline V gene data show CDR1 as SGHDN and CDR2 as FVKESK. This CDR3 has 12 residues. In DNA, the CDR3 is TGTGCCAGCAGCTTAGACCGGGAGACCCAGTACTTC. Protein sequence: CASSLDRETQYF. Supplemented by reference TRBV14 and TRBJ2-5, the full variable domain reads EAGVTQFPSHSVIEKGQTVTLRCDPISGHDNLYWYRRVMGKEIKFLLHFVKESKQDESGMPNNRFLAERTGGTYSTLKVQPAELEDSGVYFCASSLDRETQYFGPGTRLLVL.

The chain links TRBV6-2 or TRBV6-3 to TRBJ1-5; D not certain. The germline V gene has CDR1 MNHEY and CDR2 SVGEGT. CDR3 length equals 16 residues. Trimming took off 10 bases at V and 0 bases at J, with 19 bases between the two ends. Here the CDR3 DNA reads TGTGCCAATAGCACATCCGGAGGTTATAGCAATCAGCCCCAGCATTTT. Protein product: CANSTSGGYSNQPQHF.

The V gene is TRBV19, the J gene TRBJ1-3; D might be TRBD1 (5 bases). The CDR3 runs to 14 residues. Germline V gene data show CDR1 as LNHDA and CDR2 as SQIVND (reference sequence). The CDR3 loop reads CGWTRGSSGNTIYF. In nucleotides, the CDR3 is TGTGGCTGGACCCGGGGGAGCTCTGGAAACACCATATATTTT.

The table lists this clone with many counts. This rearrangement joins TRBV4-1 to TRBJ1-2; D is possibly TRBD1 (6 bases). This CDR3 is 14 amino acids long. The germline V and J ends were trimmed by 3 bases and 4 bases, with 12 bases remaining between them. From germline, CDR1 is MGHRA and CDR2 YSYEKL. CDR3 residues: CASSHEARGYGYTF. The CDR3, as DNA: TGCGCCAGCAGCCACGAGGCCAGGGGCTATGGCTACACCTTC.

In regard to this clone: As the CDR3 is not closed by the conserved phenylalanine or tryptophan, this likely results from a read error. The chain uses TRBV11-2 and TRBJ1-2; D unclear. Germline values: CDR1 SGHAT, CDR2 FQNNGV. The CDR3 has 17 residues. The V gene lost 6 bases and the J gene lost 6 bases, with 26 bases spanning the gap. For the CDR3, the DNA is TGTGCCAGCAGATCTGCCATGCAGTGGGCGGGTGGGAATGGCTACACCCTC. As protein: CASRSAMQWAGGNGYTL.

This clone was counted a few times. The chain combines TRBV12-3 or TRBV12-4 with TRBJ2-1; tentative D call: TRBD2 (5 bases). V lost 4 bases, J lost 5 bases, and 21 bases lay in between. CDR3 length: 17 residues. DNA of the CDR3: TGTGCCAGCAGTTCCCCCGGTTCGCTTATCGGGGACAATGAGCAGTTCTTC. Translated, it gives CASSSPGSLIGDNEQFF.

A few counts support this clone. Possible read error: a much larger clone is one base away. This rearrangement joins TRBV20-1 to TRBJ1-2; no definite D call. This CDR3 is 15 amino acids long. Germline CDR1 DFQATT, CDR2 SNEGSKA (reference sequence). Trimming shortened V by 2 bases and J by 4 bases, and 17 bases separated the two germline ends. CDR3 residues: CSARIPRGLSYGYTF. Here the CDR3 DNA reads TGCAGTGCTAGAATACCCCGAGGGCTCAGCTATGGCTACACCTTC.

This clone was observed at least ten times. This chain links TRBV20-1 with TRBJ2-7, with D possibly being TRBD1 or TRBD2 (6 bases each). CDR1 is DFQATT and CDR2 is SNEGSKA in the germline V gene (reference sequence). The CDR3 contains 16 residues. Deletions cut 0 bases from V and 0 bases from J, with 15 bases between. The CDR3 reads CSARDGGGRGSYEQYF. CDR3 in DNA: TGCAGTGCTAGAGACGGAGGGGGTCGGGGCTCCTACGAGCAGTACTTC.

This clone came up many times. The chain employs TRBV20-1 and TRBJ2-3; unclear D gene. CDR3 length: 12 residues. Trimming pared 4 bases from V and 2 bases from J, leaving 7 bases between. Looked up from germline, CDR1 is DFQATT and CDR2 is SNEGSKA (reference sequence). The CDR3 DNA follows: TGCAGTGCTATGCCGTCCACAGATACGCAGTATTTT. This translates into CSAMPSTDTQYF.

Regarding this clone: Possible read error: a much larger clone is one base away. This rearrangement joins TRBV5-4 to TRBJ1-1; D is undetermined. V gave up 4 bases and J gave up 6 bases, with 19 bases separating them. Germline CDR1 SGHNT, CDR2 YYREEE (reference sequence). This CDR3 contains 15 residues. The CDR3 here is CASSLLERTSAEAFF. For the CDR3, the DNA is TGTGCCAGCAGCCTACTCGAGCGTACATCCGCTGAAGCTTTCTTT.

This clone is classed as medium-sized. Distinct nucleotide sequences in the sample also encode this CDR3. V usage is TRBV27 and J usage is TRBJ1-5; D may be TRBD1 (5 bases). The CDR3 is 15 residues long. Germline V gene data show CDR1 as MNHEY and CDR2 as SMNVEV (reference sequence). Trimming took 7 bases from V and 0 from J, leaving 13 bases between them. CDR3 protein: CASKSGTGSNQPQHF. Here the CDR3 DNA reads TGTGCCAGCAAGTCAGGGACGGGTAGCAATCAGCCCCAGCATTTT.

This clone appeared a few times. This chain links TRBV27 with TRBJ1-5; no reliable D call. The CDR3 length is 13 residues. V lost 7 bases and J 0 bases, leaving 7 bases between the germline ends. Per germline, CDR1 MNHEY and CDR2 SMNVEV (reference sequence). The CDR3 DNA reads as TGTGCCAGCATAGGGTCTAGCAATCAGCCCCAGCATTTT. Protein: CASIGSSNQPQHF.

This clone was seen ten or more times. The gene calls are TRBV9 and TRBJ2-5; D is ambiguous. Trimming took 2 bases from V and 3 from J, leaving 2 bases between them. Germline loops: CDR1 SGDLS, CDR2 YYNGEE. This CDR3 has 11 residues. CDR3 nucleotide sequence: TGTGCCAGCAGCGTCGAAGAGACCCAGTACTTC. It is translated as CASSVEETQYF.

This clone was seen at least ten times. V usage is TRBV18 and J usage is TRBJ1-4, with 7 nucleotides matching TRBD1. CDR1 and CDR2 from the germline V gene are KGHSH and LQKENI. V shed 5 bases and J 8 bases; nucleotides not matched to a gene: 5. The CDR3 runs to 13 residues. CDR3 DNA: TGTGCCAGCTCAATGGAACAGGGGGAAAAACTGTTTTTT. Residues: CASSMEQGEKLFF.

This clone was picked up a small number of times. One base away lies a much larger clone, so this may be a sequencing read error. This sequence joins TRBV5-5 and TRBJ1-2, with D maybe TRBD1 (6 bases). The CDR3 is 12 amino acids. CDR1 is SGHKS, CDR2 YYEKEE, per germline (reference sequence). Deletions cut 8 bases from V and 8 bases from J, with 16 bases between. The chain's CDR3 is CASELGGSGYTF. The CDR3 DNA reads as TGTGCCAGTGAGTTAGGGGGAAGCGGCTACACCTTC. The complete variable domain, with remaining parts taken from reference TRBV5-5 and TRBJ1-2, reads DAGVTQSPTHLIKTRGQQVTLRCSPISGHKSVSWYQQVLGQGPQFIFQYYEKEERGRGNFPDRFSARQFPNYSSELNVNALLLGDSALYLCASELGGSGYTFGSGTRLTVV.